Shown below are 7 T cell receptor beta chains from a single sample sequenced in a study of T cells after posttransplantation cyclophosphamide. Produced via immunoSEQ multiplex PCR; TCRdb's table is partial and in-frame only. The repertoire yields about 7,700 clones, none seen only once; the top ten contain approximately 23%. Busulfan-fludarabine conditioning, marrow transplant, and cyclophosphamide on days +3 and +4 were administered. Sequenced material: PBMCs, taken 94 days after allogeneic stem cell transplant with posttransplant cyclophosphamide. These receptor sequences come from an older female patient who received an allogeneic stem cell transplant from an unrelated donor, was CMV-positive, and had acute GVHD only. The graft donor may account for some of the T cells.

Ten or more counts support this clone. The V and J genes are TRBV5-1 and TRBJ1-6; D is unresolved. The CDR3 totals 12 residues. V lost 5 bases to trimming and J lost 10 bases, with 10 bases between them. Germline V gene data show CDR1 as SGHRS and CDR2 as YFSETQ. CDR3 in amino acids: CASSLQGSPLHF. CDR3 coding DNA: TGCGCCAGCAGTTTACAAGGGTCACCCCTCCACTTT.

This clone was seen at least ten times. CDR3 sequence reads: CASSYRTGGSPLHF. The CDR3 DNA is TGTGCCAGCAGTTATAGGACAGGGGGTTCACCCCTCCACTTT. The chain is built from TRBV5-6 and TRBJ1-6, with TRBD1 identical over 10 bases. V gave up 5 bases and J gave up 9 bases; unmatched junction bases: 5. Germline V lookup: CDR1 SGHDT, CDR2 YYEEEE. This CDR3 has 14 amino acids.

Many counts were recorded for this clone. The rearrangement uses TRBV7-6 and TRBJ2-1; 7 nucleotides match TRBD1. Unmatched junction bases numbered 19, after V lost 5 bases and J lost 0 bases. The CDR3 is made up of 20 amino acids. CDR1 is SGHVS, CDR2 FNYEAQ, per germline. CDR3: CASSPRTGQVLLTSYNEQFF. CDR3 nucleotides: TGTGCCAGCAGCCCCAGAACCGGACAGGTCTTATTGACCTCCTACAATGAGCAGTTCTTC.

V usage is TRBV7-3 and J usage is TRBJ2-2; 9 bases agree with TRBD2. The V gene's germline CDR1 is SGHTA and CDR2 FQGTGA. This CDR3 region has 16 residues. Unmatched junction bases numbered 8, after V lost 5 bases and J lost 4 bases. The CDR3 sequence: CASSPAGGGGTGELFF. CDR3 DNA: TGTGCCAGCAGCCCAGCGGGCGGGGGGGGCACCGGGGAGCTGTTTTTT.

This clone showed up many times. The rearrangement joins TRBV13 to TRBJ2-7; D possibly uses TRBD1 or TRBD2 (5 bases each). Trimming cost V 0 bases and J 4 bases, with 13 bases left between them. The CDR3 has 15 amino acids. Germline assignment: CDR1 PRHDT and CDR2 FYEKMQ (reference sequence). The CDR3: CASSLGLGREYEQYF. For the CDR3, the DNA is TGTGCCAGCAGCTTAGGCCTCGGCAGGGAGTACGAGCAGTACTTC.

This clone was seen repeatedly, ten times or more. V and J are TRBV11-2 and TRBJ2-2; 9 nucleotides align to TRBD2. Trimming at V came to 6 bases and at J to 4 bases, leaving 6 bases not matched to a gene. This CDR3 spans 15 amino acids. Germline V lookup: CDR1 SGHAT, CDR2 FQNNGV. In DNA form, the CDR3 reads TGTGCCAGCAGTGGTAGCGGGGGACCCACCGGGGAGCTGTTTTTT. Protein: CASSGSGGPTGELFF.

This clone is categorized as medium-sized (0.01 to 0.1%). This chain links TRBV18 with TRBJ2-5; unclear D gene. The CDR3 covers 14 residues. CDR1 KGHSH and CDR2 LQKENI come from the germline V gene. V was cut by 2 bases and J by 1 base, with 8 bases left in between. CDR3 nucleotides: TGTGCCAGCTCACCAGGTATACTCCAAGAGACCCAGTACTTC. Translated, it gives CASSPGILQETQYF. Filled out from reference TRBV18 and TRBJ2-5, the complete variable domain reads NAGVMQNPRHLVRRRGQEARLRCSPMKGHSHVYWYRQLPEEGLKFMVYLQKENIIDESGMPKERFSAEFPKEGPSILRIQQVVRGDSAAYFCASSPGILQETQYFGPGTRLLVL.